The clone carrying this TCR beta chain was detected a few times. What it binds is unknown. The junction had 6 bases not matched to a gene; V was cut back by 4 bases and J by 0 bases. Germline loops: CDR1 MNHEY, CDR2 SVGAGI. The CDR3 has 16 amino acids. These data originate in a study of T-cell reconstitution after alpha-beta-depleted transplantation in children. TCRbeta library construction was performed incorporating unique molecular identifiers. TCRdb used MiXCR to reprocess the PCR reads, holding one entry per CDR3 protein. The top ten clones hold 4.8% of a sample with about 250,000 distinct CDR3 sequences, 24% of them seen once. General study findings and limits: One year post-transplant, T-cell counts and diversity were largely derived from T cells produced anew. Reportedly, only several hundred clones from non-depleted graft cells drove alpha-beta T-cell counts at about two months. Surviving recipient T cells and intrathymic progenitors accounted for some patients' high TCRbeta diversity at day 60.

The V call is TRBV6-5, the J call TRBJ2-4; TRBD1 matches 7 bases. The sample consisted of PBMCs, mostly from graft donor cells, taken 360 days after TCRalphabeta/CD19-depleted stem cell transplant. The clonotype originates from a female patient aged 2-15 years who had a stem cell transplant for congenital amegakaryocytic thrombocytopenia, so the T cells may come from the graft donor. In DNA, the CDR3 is TGTGCCAGCAGTTCACAGGGGAGAGTAGCCAAAAACATTCAGTACTTC. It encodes CASSSQGRVAKNIQYF.